This TCR beta chain derives from a study of graft-versus-host responses after intestinal transplantation. To note about this clone: Its antigen remains unidentified.

The repertoire was sequenced with immunoSEQ multiplex PCR; TCRdb's copy has only in-frame clones and lacks some. The data contain tens of thousands of clones, about 93% of them singletons. Germline V CDR1 and CDR2: MDHEN, SYDVKM. J gave up 7 bases and V 3 bases, and 5 bases lay outside the gene matches. CDR3 length: 13 residues. This TCR derives from a human donor who was the organ donor for an intestinal transplant. V usage is TRBV28 and J usage is TRBJ1-2; TRBD1 matches 7 bases. The starting material was unstimulated CD4+ T cells sorted from spleen or lymph node cells, obtained before transplant. The CDR3 sequence is CASSFGQAGGYTF. The DNA of the CDR3 is TGTGCCAGCAGTTTCGGACAGGCCGGTGGCTACACCTTC.